This T cell receptor (beta chain) came from a study of response to subunit inactivated influenza vaccine (dated by TCRdb to between 2017 and 2018). Regarding the research as a whole: Deep quantitative profiling of the T cell receptor repertoire was used in the study to follow responses to a trivalent subunit inactivated influenza vaccine.

Results and caveats for the whole study, not just this receptor: It was suggested by the authors that each seasonal influenza vaccination may recruit only a limited number of new T cells.

Libraries came from RT-PCR. For sequencing, an Illumina HiSeq 2500 was employed. TCRdb handled the public reads itself, with Q25 trimming in fastp and clone calling in MiXCR, and kept productive beta chains. A single entry per CDR3 protein holds the most common genes and DNA from its merged rows. The sample yields approximately 490,000 distinct CDR3 sequences; more than 7% were counted once. Over 10% of the sample is taken by the ten largest. Trimming at the junction amounts to 5 bases on V and 2 bases on J, and the germline ends lie 22 bases apart. CDR1 and CDR2, looked up from the germline V gene, are MNHNS and SASEGT. The CDR3, from cysteine to phenylalanine, totals 18 residues. Only the CDR3 part of the read is kept: 54 bases, read in frame from the first base. The table lists this clonotype with a few counts. What this receptor recognizes is not known. Base-call qualities are not available, and no considerably larger clone is one nucleotide away.

The source of this sequence is a man between 50 and 70 years old who received an inactivated influenza vaccine. Donor details come from another sample of the same person, matched by shared clones. The rearrangement joined TRBV6-1 to TRBJ1-5, with the identity of the D gene unclear. Material: PBMCs from blood, obtained about 24 months after vaccination. The DNA sequence is TGTGCCAGCAGTCCGCCGCGAGGGAGGAAAAACGGCAATCAGCCCCAGCATTTT. This translates into CASSPPRGRKNGNQPQHF.